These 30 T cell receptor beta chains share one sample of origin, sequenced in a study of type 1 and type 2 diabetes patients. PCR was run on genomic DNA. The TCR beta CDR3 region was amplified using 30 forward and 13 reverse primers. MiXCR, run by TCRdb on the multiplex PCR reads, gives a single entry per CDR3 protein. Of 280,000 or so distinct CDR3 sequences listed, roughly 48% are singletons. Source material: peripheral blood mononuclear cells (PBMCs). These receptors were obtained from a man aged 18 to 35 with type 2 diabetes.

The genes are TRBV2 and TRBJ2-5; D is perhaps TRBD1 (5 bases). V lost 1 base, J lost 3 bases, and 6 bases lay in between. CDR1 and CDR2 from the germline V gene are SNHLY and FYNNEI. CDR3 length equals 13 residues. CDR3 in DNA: TGTGCCAGCAGTGAAGGCAGGGAAGAGACCCAGTACTTC. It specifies CASSEGREETQYF.

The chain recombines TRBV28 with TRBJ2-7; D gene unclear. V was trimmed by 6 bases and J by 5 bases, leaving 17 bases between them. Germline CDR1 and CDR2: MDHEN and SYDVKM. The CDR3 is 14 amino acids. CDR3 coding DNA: TGTGCCAGCAGCCCTGGTTGGGATTACAACGAGCAGTACTTC. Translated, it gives CASSPGWDYNEQYF.

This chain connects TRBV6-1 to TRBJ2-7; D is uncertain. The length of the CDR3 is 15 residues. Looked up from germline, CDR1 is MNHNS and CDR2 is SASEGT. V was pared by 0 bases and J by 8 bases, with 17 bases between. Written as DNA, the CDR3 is TGTGCCAGCAGTGAAGCAGACGTTTCCGTACGGCAGCAGTACTTC. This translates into CASSEADVSVRQQYF.

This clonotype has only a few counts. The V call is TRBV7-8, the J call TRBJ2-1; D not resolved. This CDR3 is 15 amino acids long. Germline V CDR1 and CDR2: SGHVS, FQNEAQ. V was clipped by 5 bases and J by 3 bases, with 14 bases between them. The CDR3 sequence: CASSPRFEVYNEQFF. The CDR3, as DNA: TGTGCCAGCAGCCCCCGGTTTGAGGTCTACAATGAGCAGTTCTTC.

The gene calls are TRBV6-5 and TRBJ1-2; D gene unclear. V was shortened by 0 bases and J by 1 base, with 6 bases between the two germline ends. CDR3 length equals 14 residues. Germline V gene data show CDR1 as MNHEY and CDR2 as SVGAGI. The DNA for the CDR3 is TGTGCCAGCAGTTACTCGTTGGATAACTATGGCTACACCTTC. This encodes CASSYSLDNYGYTF.

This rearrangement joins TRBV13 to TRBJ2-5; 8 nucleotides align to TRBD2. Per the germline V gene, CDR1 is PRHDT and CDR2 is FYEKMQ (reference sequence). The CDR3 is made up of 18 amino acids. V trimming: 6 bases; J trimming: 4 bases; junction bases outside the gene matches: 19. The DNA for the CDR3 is TGTGCCAGCAGTCTCAAGGCAGCGGGAGATTTTGAGAGAGAGACCCAGTACTTC. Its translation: CASSLKAAGDFERETQYF.

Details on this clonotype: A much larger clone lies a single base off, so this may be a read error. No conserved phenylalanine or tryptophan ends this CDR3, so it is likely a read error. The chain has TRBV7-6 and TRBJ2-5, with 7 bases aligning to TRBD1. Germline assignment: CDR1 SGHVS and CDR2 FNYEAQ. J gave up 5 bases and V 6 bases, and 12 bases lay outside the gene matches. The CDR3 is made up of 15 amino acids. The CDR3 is CASSTTGLFAETQYL. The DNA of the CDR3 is TGTGCCAGCAGTACGACAGGGTTATTTGCGGAGACCCAGTACCTC.

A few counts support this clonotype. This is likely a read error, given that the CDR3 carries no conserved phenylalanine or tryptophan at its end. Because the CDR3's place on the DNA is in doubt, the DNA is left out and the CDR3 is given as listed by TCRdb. CDR3 sequence reads: CASGLVMT. This chain connects TRBV12-5 to TRBJ2-5. From its first to its last residue, the CDR3 has 8 amino acids. Looked up from germline, CDR1 is LGHNT and CDR2 is FRNRAP.

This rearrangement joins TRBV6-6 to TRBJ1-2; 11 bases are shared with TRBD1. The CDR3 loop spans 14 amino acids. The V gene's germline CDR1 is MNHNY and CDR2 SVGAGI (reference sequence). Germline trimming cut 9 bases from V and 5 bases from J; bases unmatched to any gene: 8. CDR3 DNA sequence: TGTGCCAGTAGTCGGGACAGGGGGAAGTATGGCTACACCTTC. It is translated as CASSRDRGKYGYTF.

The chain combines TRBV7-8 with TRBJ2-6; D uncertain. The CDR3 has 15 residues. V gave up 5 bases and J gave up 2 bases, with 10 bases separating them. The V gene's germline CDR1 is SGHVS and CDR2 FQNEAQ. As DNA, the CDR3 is TGTGCCAGCAGCGACGACGGAACTGGGGCCAACGTCCTGACTTTC. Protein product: CASSDDGTGANVLTF.

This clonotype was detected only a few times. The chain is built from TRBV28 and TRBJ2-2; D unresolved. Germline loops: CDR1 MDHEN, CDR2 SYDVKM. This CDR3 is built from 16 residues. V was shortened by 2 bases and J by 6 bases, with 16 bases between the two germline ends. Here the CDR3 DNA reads TGTGCCAGCAGTTTACCCTCCCCACGGGCGGCCGGGGAGCTGTTTTTT. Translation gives CASSLPSPRAAGELFF.

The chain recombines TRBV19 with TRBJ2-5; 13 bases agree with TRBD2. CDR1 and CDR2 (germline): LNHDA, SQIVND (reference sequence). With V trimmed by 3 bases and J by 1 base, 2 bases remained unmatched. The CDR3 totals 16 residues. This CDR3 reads CASSIGLAGVQETQYF. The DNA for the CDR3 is TGTGCCAGTAGTATCGGACTAGCGGGAGTCCAAGAGACCCAGTACTTC.

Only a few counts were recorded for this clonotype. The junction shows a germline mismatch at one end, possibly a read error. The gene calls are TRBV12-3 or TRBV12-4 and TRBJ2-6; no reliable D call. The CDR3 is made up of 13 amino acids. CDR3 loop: CASSLVGSNVLTF. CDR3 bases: TGTGCCAGCAGCTTAGTGGGGTCCAACGTCCTGACTTTC.

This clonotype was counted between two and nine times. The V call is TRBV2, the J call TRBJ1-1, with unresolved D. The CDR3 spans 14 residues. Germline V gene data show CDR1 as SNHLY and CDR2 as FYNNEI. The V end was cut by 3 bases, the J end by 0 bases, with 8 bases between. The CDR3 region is CASSDLLMNTEAFF. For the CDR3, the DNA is TGTGCCAGCAGTGATTTACTCATGAACACTGAAGCTTTCTTT.

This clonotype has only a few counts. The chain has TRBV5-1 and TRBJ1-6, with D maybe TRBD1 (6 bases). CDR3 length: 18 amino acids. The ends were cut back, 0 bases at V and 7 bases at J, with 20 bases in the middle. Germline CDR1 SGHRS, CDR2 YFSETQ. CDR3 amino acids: CASSLGAQTGPRNSPLHF. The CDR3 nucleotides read TGCGCCAGCAGCTTGGGGGCCCAAACAGGGCCGAGAAATTCACCCCTCCACTTT.

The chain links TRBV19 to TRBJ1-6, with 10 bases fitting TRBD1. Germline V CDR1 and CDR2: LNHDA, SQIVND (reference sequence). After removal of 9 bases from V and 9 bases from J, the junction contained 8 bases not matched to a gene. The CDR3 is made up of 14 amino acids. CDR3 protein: CASSLTGGGSPLHF. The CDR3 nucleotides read TGTGCCAGCAGCTTGACAGGGGGCGGTTCACCCCTCCACTTT.

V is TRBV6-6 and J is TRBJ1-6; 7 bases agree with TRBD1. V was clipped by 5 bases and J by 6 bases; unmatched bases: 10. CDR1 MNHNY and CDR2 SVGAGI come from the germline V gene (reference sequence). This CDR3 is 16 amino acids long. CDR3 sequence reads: CASSQGSGTANSPLHF. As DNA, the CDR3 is TGTGCCAGCAGTCAGGGCTCCGGGACAGCTAATTCACCCCTCCACTTT.

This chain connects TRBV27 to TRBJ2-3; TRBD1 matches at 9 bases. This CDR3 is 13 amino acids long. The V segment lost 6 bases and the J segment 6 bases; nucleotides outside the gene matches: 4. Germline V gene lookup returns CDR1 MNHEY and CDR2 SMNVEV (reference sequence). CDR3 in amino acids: CASRKQGADTQYF. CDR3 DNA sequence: TGTGCCAGCAGGAAACAGGGGGCGGATACGCAGTATTTT.

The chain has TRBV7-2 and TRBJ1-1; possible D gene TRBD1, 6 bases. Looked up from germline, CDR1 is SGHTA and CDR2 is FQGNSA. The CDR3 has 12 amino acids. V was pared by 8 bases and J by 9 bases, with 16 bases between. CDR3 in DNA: TGTGCCAGCCGGGCGGTCACAGGGCAAGCTTTCTTT. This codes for CASRAVTGQAFF.

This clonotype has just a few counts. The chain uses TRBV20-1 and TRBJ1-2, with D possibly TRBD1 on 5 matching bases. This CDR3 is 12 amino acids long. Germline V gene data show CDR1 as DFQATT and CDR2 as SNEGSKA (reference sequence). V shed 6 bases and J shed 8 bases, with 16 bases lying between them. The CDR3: CSAGEGDSGYTF. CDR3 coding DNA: TGCAGTGCCGGTGAAGGGGATAGCGGCTACACCTTC.

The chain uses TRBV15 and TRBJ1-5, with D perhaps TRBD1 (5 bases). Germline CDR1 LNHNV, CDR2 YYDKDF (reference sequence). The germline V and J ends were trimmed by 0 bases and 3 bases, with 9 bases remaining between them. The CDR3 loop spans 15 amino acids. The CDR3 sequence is CATSRDRQLNQPQHF. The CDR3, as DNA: TGTGCCACCAGCAGAGATCGACAGCTCAATCAGCCCCAGCATTTT. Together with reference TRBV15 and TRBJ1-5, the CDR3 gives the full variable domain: DAMVIQNPRYQVTQFGKPVTLSCSQTLNHNVMYWYQQKSSQAPKLLFHYYDKDFNNEADTPDNFQSRRPNTSFCFLDIRSPGLGDTAMYLCATSRDRQLNQPQHFGDGTRLSIL.

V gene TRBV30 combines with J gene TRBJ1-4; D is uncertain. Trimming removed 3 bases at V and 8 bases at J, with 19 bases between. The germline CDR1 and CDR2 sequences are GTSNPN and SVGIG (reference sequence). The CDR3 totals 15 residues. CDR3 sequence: CAWSHQTGLREKLFF. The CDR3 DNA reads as TGTGCCTGGAGCCATCAAACTGGTTTGCGGGAAAAACTGTTTTTT.

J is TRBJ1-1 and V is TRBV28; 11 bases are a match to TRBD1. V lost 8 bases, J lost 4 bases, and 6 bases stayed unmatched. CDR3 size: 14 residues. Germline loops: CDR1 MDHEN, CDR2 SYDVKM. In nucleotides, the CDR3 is TGTGCCAGCCAGGTGGACAGGGGGCTCACTGAAGCTTTCTTT. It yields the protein CASQVDRGLTEAFF. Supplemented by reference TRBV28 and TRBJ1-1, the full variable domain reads DVKVTQSSRYLVKRTGEKVFLECVQDMDHENMFWYRQDPGLGLRLIYFSYDVKMKEKGDIPEGYSVSREKKERFSLILESASTNQTSMYLCASQVDRGLTEAFFGQGTRLTVV.

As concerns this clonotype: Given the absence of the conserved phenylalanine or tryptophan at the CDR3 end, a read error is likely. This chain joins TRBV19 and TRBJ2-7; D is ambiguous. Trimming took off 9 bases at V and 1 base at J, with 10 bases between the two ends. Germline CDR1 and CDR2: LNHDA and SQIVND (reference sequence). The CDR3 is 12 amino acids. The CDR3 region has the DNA TGTGCCAGCTCCTTCGGGTCCTACGAGCAGTACCTC. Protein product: CASSFGSYEQYL.

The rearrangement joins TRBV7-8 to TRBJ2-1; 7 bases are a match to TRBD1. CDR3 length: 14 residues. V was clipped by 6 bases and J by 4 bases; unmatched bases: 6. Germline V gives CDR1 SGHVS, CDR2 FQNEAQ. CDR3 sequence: CASSGQALYNEQFF. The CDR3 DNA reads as TGTGCCAGCAGTGGACAGGCCCTTTACAATGAGCAGTTCTTC.

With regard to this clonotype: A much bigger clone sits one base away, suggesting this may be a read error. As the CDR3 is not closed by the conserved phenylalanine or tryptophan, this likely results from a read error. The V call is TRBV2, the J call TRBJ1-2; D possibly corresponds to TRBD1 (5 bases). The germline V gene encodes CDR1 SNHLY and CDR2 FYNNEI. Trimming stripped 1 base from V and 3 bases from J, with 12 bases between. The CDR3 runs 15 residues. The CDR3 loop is CASSEGWGSHYGYTS. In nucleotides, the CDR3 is TGTGCCAGCAGTGAAGGGTGGGGCAGCCACTATGGCTACACCTCC.

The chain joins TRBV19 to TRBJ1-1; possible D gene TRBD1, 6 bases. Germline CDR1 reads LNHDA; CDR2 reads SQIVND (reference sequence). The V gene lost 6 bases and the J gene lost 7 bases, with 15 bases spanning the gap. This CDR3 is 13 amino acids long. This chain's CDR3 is CASSTTGYGEAFF. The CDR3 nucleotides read TGTGCCAGTAGCACCACAGGGTACGGTGAAGCTTTCTTT.

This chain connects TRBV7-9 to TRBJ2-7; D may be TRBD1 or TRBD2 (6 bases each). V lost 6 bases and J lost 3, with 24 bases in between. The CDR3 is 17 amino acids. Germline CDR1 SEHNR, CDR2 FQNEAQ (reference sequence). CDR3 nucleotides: TGTGCCAGCAGTTTGGGGGGTCCGACAGGACCCTACTACGAGCAGTACTTC. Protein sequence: CASSLGGPTGPYYEQYF.

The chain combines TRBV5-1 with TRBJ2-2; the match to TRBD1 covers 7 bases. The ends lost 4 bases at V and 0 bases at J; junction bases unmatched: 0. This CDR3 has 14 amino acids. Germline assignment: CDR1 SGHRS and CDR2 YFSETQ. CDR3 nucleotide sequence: TGCGCCAGCAGCGGGACAGCGAACACCGGGGAGCTGTTTTTT. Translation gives CASSGTANTGELFF.

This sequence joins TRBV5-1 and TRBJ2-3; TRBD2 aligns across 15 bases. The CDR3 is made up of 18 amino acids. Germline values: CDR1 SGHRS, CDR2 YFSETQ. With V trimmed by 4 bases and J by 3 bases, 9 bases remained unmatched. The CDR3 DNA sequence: TGCGCCAGCAGCCGGGGACTAGCGGGGGGTCCGGAAACAGATACGCAGTATTTT. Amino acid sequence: CASSRGLAGGPETDTQYF.